These T cell receptor beta chains were read from a single sample in a study of cytomegalovirus exposure and HLA in healthy donors. Libraries were prepared by immunoSEQ multiplex PCR; TCRdb keeps only in-frame clonotypes and omits some of them. This table has approximately 160,000 clones, less than 90% appearing once. The sequenced material came from PBMCs. These TCRs come from a woman aged 25 to 39 in good health and CMV-seronegative. CDR3s include the opening cysteine and the closing phenylalanine or tryptophan. Each record gives: D gene, V gene, CDR3 protein. D genes are given only for firm matches.

>TRBD2|TRBV11-2
CASSLGRLAGGPGEQYF
>TRBD2|TRBV30
CAWSATSGRGSQYF
>-|TRBV2
CASSESTAKYF
>TRBD1|TRBV27
CASSLRDRAPDTQYF
>-|TRBV6-5
CASSYSRALYGYTF
>-|TRBV5-1
CASSLGMGSNTEAFF
>TRBD2|TRBV7-8
CASSLRLAGADGELFF
>TRBD1|TRBV11-1
CASSLVGQGNEKLFF
>TRBD1|TRBV2
CASSAGQEYNQPQHF
>TRBD1|TRBV6-5
CASGDRGRETQYF
>TRBD2|TRBV5-6
CASSTPGLGADTQYF
>TRBD1|TRBV7-2
CASSLAGQGAVGYGYTF
>-|TRBV7-3
CASSLTYVDTQYF
>-|TRBV6-1
CASSEFAGLNTEAFF
>TRBD1|TRBV5-4
CASSSKDRYNEQFF
>-|TRBV5-1
CASSLSAAAYEQYF
>-|TRBV27
CASSLGGLNDQPQHF
>-|TRBV28
CASSSSGTSPRWGSEQYF
>TRBD2|TRBV9
CASSVANRVGGAGSSGETQYF
>TRBD1|TRBV5-1
CASSLGPQGSSSYEQYF
>-|TRBV29-1
CSGRDFDTEAFF
>TRBD1|TRBV4-3
CASSHQGQAPGELFF
>-|TRBV21-1
CASSKIHGQPQHF
>-|TRBV5-1
CASSISGSYNEQFF
>TRBD1|TRBV28
CASRVRGLSYGYTF
>TRBD2|TRBV4-3
CASSPFPQSGSSGANVLTF
>-|TRBV6-1
CASSENLAEAFF
>-|TRBV2
CASTRANTGELFF
>-|TRBV16
CASSQSANTGELFF
>TRBD1|TRBV9
CASSRRTGGNGYTF
>-|TRBV6-1
CASSETRGLIF
>-|TRBV2
CASSEDRAYSPLHF
>-|TRBV19
CASSIDVRAGNTEAFF
>-|TRBV5-1
CASSPQANTNTGELFF
>TRBD1|TRBV7-8
CASSWTGRPNEKLFF
>-|TRBV5-1
CASSLTESSYEQYF
>TRBD2|TRBV6-5
CAAGGLATQYF
>TRBD1|TRBV19
CASSTGTGGNQPQHF
>TRBD1|TRBV5-6
CASSLAWDRDVREQYF
>-|TRBV6-6
CASSYSFPGEYEQYF
>TRBD1|TRBV20-1
CSAFRGPELFF
>TRBD2|TRBV6-5
CASSYLARRGVYEQYF
>-|TRBV7-9
CASSGGAQRAVGEQYF
>-|TRBV5-5
CASIPGDVETQYF